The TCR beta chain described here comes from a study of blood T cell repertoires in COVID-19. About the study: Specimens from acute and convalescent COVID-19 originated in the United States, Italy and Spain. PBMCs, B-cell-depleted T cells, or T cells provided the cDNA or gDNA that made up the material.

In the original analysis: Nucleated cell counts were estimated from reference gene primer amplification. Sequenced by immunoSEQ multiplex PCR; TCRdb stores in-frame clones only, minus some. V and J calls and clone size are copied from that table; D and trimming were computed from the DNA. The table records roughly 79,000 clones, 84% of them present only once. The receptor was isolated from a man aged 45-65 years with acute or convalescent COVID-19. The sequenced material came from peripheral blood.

The CDR3 is CASSLSIAGGDTQYF. In nucleotides, the CDR3 is TGTGCCAGCAGTTTATCAATAGCGGGGGGAGATACGCAGTATTTT. This chain joins TRBV6-5 and TRBJ2-3, with 10 nucleotides matching TRBD2. Trimming cost V 4 bases and J 5 bases; bases outside gene matches: 6. This CDR3 has 15 residues. Germline-derived CDR1 and CDR2 are MNHEY and SVGAGI.